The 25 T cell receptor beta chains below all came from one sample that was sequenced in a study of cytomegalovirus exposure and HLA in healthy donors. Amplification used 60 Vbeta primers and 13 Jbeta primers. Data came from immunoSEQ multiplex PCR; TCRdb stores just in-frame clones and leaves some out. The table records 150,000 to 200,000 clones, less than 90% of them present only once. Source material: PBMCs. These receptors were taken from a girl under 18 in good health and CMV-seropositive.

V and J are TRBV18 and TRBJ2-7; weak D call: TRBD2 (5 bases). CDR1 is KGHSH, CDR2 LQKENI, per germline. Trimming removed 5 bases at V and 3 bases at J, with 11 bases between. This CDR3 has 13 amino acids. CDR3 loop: CASSSARDYEQYF. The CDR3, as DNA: TGTGCCAGCTCAAGCGCGAGGGACTACGAGCAGTACTTC.

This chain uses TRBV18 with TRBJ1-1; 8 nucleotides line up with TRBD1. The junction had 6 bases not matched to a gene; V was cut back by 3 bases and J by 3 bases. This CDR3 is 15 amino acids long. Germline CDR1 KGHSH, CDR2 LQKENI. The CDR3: CASSPSGGADTEAFF. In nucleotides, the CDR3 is TGTGCCAGCTCACCCTCAGGGGGCGCGGACACTGAAGCTTTCTTT.

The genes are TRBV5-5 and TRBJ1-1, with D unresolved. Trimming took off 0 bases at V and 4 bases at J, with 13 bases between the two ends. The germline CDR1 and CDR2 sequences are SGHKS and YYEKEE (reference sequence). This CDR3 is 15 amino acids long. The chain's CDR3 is CASSLDPGLGTEAFF. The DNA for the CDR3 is TGTGCCAGCAGCTTGGACCCGGGGTTGGGCACTGAAGCTTTCTTT.

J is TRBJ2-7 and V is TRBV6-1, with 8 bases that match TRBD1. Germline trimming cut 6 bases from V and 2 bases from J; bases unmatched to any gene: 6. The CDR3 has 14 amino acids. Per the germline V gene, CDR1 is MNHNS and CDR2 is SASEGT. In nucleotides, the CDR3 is TGTGCCAGCAGCCAGGGGGCGTACCCCTACGAGCAGTACTTC. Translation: CASSQGAYPYEQYF.

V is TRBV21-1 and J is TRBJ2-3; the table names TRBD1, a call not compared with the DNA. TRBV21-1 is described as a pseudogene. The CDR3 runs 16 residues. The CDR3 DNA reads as TGTGCCAGCAGCAAAGGAGGACAGCCCAGCACAGATACGCAGTATTTT. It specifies CASSKGGQPSTDTQYF.

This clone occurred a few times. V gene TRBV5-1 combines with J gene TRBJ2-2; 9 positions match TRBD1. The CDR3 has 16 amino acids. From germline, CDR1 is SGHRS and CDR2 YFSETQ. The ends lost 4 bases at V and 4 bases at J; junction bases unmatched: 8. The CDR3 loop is CASSKDRDRATGELFF. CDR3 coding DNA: TGCGCCAGCAGCAAGGACCGGGACAGGGCCACCGGGGAGCTGTTTTTT.

CDR3 region: CASTDFSSSGSGEQFF. The DNA of the CDR3 is TGTGCCAGCACCGATTTTTCGTCTAGCGGGAGCGGTGAGCAGTTCTTC. The gene calls are TRBV27 and TRBJ2-1; TRBD2 agrees at 10 bases. This CDR3 contains 16 residues. Germline CDR1 is MNHEY and CDR2 is SMNVEV (reference sequence). Germline trimming cut 7 bases from V and 9 bases from J; bases unmatched to any gene: 15.

The CDR3 DNA reads TGTGCCAGCAGCCTCGGGGCCGGGAGGTTTGAGGCAGATACGCAGTATTTT. The encoded protein is CASSLGAGRFEADTQYF. This chain uses TRBV7-9 with TRBJ2-3; the match to TRBD2 covers 7 bases. The CDR3 runs 17 residues. J was trimmed by 4 bases and V by 5 bases; bases with no gene match: 15. The germline V gene has CDR1 SEHNR and CDR2 FQNEAQ (reference sequence).

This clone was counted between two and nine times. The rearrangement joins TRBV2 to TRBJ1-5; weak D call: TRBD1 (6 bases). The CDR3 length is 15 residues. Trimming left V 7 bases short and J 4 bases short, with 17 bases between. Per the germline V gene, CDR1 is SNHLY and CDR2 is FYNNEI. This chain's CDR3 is CASMPTTGLNQPQHF. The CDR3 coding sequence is TGTGCCAGCATGCCTACGACAGGATTGAATCAGCCCCAGCATTTT.

As DNA, the CDR3 is TGTGCCAGTAGACCAGGACAGCTACACTCAATTGAAGCTTTCTTT. This translates into CASRPGQLHSIEAFF. This chain uses TRBV19 with TRBJ1-1; D is possibly TRBD1 (6 bases). This CDR3 is built from 15 residues. CDR1 and CDR2 from the germline V gene are LNHDA and SQIVND (reference sequence). Deletions cut 6 bases from V and 7 bases from J, with 21 bases between.

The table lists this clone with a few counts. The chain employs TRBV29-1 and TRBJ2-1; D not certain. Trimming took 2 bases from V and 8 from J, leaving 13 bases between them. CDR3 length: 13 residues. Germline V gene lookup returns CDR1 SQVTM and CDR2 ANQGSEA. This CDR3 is CSVEWVMGDEQFF. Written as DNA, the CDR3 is TGCAGCGTTGAATGGGTGATGGGCGATGAGCAGTTCTTC.

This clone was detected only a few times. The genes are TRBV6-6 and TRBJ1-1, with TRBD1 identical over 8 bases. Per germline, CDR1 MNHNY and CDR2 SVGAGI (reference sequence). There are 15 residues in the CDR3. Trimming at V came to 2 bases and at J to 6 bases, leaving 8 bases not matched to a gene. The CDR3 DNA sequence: TGTGCCAGCAGTTACAGGACAGGGATGAGAGCTGAAGCTTTCTTT. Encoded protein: CASSYRTGMRAEAFF.

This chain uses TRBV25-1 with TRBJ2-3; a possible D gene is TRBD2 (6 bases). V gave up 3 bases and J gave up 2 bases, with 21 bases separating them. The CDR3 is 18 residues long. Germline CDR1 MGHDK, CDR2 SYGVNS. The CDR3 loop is CASSDTNYLASDTDTQYF. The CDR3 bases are TGTGCCAGCAGTGATACAAATTACCTAGCGTCCGACACAGATACGCAGTATTTT.

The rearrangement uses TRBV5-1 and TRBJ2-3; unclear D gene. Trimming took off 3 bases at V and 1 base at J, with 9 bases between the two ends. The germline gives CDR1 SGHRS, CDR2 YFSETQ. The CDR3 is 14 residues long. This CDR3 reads CASSYNGGTDTQYF. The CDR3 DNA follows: TGCGCCAGCAGCTACAACGGAGGCACAGATACGCAGTATTTT.

As DNA, the CDR3 is TGTGCCAGCGGGGGGGGGACGAGCTACACTGAAGCTTTCTTT. It specifies CASGGGTSYTEAFF. The rearrangement uses TRBV4-2 and TRBJ1-1; a weak D match, TRBD1 (5 bases). CDR3 length: 14 amino acids. Germline CDR1 and CDR2: LGHNA and YNFKEQ. V lost 8 bases and J lost 3, with 16 bases in between.

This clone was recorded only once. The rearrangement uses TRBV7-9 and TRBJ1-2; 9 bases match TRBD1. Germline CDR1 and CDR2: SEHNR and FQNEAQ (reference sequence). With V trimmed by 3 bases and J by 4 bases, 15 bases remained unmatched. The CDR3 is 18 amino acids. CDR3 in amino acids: CASSLGRDREGRAYGYTF. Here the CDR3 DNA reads TGTGCCAGCAGCTTGGGTCGGGACAGGGAAGGTAGGGCCTATGGCTACACCTTC.

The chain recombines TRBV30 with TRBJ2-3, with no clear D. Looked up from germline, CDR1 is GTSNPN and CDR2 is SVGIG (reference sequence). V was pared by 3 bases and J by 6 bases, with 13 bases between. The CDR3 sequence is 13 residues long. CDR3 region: CAWRTISPDTQYF. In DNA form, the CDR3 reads TGTGCCTGGAGAACTATCTCTCCGGATACGCAGTATTTT.

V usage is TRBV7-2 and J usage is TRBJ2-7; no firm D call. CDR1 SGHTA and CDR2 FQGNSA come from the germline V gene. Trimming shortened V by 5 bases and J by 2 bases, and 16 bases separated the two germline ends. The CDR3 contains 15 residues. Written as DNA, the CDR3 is TGTGCCAGCAGCCCTCCGGGTAGCCTCACCTACGAGCAGTACTTC. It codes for CASSPPGSLTYEQYF.

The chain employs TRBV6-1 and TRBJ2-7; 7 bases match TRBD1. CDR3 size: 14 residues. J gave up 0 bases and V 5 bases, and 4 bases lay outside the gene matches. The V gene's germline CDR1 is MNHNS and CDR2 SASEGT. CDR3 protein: CASSFGQDSYEQYF. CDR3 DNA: TGTGCCAGCAGTTTTGGACAGGACTCCTACGAGCAGTACTTC.

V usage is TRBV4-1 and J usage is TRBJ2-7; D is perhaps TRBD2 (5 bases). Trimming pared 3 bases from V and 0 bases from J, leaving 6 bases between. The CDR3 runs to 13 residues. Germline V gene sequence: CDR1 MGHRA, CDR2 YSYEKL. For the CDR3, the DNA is TGCGCCAGCAGCCAGGGGAGCTCCTACGAGCAGTACTTC. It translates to CASSQGSSYEQYF.

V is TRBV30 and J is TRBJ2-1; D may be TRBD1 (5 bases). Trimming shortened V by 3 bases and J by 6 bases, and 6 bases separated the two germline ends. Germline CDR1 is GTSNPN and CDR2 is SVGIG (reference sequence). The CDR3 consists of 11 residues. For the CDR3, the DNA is TGTGCCTGGAGGACAGCCAATGAGCAGTTCTTC. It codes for CAWRTANEQFF.

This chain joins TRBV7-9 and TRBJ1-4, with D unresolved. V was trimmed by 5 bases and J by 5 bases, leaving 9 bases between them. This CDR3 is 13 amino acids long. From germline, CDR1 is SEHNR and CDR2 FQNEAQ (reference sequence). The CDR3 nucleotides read TGTGCCAGCAGCCCCTCCGTGAATGAAAAACTGTTTTTT. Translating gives CASSPSVNEKLFF.

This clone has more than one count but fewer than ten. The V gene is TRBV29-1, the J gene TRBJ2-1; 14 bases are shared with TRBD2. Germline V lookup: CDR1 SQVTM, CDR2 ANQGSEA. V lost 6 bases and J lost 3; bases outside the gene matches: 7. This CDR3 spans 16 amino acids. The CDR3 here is CSVTGTSGSGYNEQFF. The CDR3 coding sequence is TGCAGCGTGACAGGGACTAGCGGGAGTGGCTACAATGAGCAGTTCTTC.

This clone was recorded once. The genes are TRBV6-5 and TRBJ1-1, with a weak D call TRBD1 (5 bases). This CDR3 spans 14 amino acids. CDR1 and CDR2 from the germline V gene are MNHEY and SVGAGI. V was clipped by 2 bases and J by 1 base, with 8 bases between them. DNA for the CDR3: TGTGCCAGCAGTTACCGACAGCAGAACACTGAAGCTTTCTTT. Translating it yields CASSYRQQNTEAFF.

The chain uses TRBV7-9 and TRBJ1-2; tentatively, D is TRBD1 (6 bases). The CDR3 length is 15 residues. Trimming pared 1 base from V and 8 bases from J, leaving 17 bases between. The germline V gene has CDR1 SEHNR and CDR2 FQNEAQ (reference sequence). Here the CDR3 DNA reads TGTGCCAGCAGCTTAGGACAGGCAGGCATGGAAGGCTACACCTTC. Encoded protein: CASSLGQAGMEGYTF. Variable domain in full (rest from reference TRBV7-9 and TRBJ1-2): DTGVSQNPRHKITKRGQNVTFRCDPISEHNRLYWYRQTLGQGPEFLTYFQNEAQLEKSRLLSDRFSAERPKGSFSTLEIQRTEQGDSAMYLCASSLGQAGMEGYTFGSGTRLTVV.